This TCR beta chain was sequenced in a study of T-cell memory formation after mild COVID-19. This CDR3 is 15 amino acids long. Trimming removed 4 bases from V and 3 bases from J, with 17 bases in between. CDR1 SGDLS and CDR2 YYNGEE come from the germline V gene. TCRdb called the 5' RACE reads again in MiXCR, with one record for every CDR3 protein. The sample consists of 550,000 to 600,000 distinct CDR3 sequences, about 22% of them appearing once. This clonotype was found a few times. Sequencing was performed on PBMCs or a T cell subset sorted from them (not recorded which). The receptor was derived from an adult woman who had mild COVID-19 (a few samples of this study predate the infection). Cell type and time point are not known. The rearrangement joins TRBV9 to TRBJ2-7; a possible D gene is TRBD1 (6 bases). CDR3 DNA: TGTGCCAGCAGCCCTTGGGACAACTTCAACTACGAGCAGTACTTC. Translation: CASSPWDNFNYEQYF.